The clone carrying this T cell receptor (beta chain) was detected only a few times. The antigen remains undetermined. CD45RO/CCR7/CD25/CD127/CD95/CD27 sorting isolated CD4+ naive, central memory, regulatory and stem cell-like memory cells. Purity above 95% was achieved in all sorted populations. The sample comes from a study of beta chain features in type 1 diabetes. Trimming took off 0 bases at V and 6 bases at J, with 7 bases between the two ends. Germline V CDR1 and CDR2: MNHEY, SMNVEV (reference sequence). The CDR3 contains 13 residues. The study, taken as a whole, reports: Compared to healthy donors, patients appeared to have naive, central memory and Treg TCRB repertoires that were more alike. TCRB CDR3 length was moderately but significantly reduced in all four CD4+ subsets of Type 1 diabetes patients.

Expressed TCRB transcripts were sequenced because the isolated RNA had all been reverse transcribed beforehand. Generated by immunoSEQ multiplex PCR, the TCRdb table keeps only in-frame clones and is missing some. The sample comprises around 250,000 clones, around 14% of which are singletons, and roughly 0.02% rests with the top ten. This TCR was recovered from a man in his thirties or forties with type 1 diabetes. Material: naive CD4+ T cells from blood. The genes are TRBV27 and TRBJ2-3; no reliable D call. In DNA form, the CDR3 reads TGTGCCAGCAGTTTATCAGTGCGGGATACGCAGTATTTT. Its protein is CASSLSVRDTQYF.